A selection of T cell receptor beta chains follows, all from one sample in a study of blood T cell repertoires in COVID-19. Assay: immunoSEQ multiplex PCR; the TCRdb copy retains only in-frame clones and omits some. Of around 280,000 clones detected, nearly 90% appear once; the ten largest clones hold about 1.8%. The sequenced sample consisted of PBMCs or T cells enriched from blood (not recorded which). All receptors derive from a woman aged 18 to 35 with acute COVID-19. CDR3s include the opening cysteine and the closing phenylalanine or tryptophan. A D gene is named only where the DNA matches it firmly. Size values are once, few and many counts, or a class for expanded clones, and some rows have none.

clone_size | j_call | v_call | d_call | cdr3_nt | cdr3_aa
- | TRBJ2-3 | TRBV11-2 | TRBD2 | TGTGCCAGCAGCTTAGATCACCCGGGACTAGCGGGTAAGACGCAGTATTTT | CASSLDHPGLAGKTQYF
- | TRBJ2-1 | TRBV7-9 | TRBD2 | TGTGCCAGCAGCGAAAGTGGACTAGCGGACATGCAGTTCTTC | CASSESGLADMQFF
- | TRBJ2-3 | TRBV7-3 | - | TGTGCCAGCAGCTTACACAGTTCCACAGATACGCAGTATTTT | CASSLHSSTDTQYF
- | TRBJ2-5 | TRBV6-2/TRBV6-3 | TRBD1 | TGTGCCAGCAGTTACGGGACAGGGGGTTTGGAGACCCAGTACTTC | CASSYGTGGLETQYF
- | TRBJ2-5 | TRBV7-2 | - | TGTGCCAGCAGCGCGGACTACTCTGGAGAGACCCAGTACTTC | CASSADYSGETQYF
- | TRBJ2-7 | TRBV11-2 | TRBD1 | TGTGCCAGCAGCAACCGACAGGGAAAAACCTACGAGCAGTACTTC | CASSNRQGKTYEQYF
- | TRBJ2-5 | TRBV19 | - | TGTGCCAGTAGTGAGGAGGGGCGGGAGACCCAGTACTTC | CASSEEGRETQYF
few | TRBJ2-3 | TRBV11-3 | TRBD2 | TGTGCCAGCAGCTTAGTAGCGGGGGCCACAGATACGCAGTATTTT | CASSLVAGATDTQYF
- | TRBJ2-1 | TRBV7-9 | - | TGTGCCAGCAGCTTAGGAAGTGGCTCCCACAATGAGCAGTTCTTC | CASSLGSGSHNEQFF
- | TRBJ2-3 | TRBV9 | - | TGTGCCAGCAGCGTAGCTTCCGGGGTGGGCTCAGATACGCAGTATTTT | CASSVASGVGSDTQYF
- | TRBJ2-7 | TRBV30 | TRBD2 | TGTGCCTGGAGTGTATGGGGACTAGCGGGAGCTAATCTCCCCTACGAGCAGTACTTC | CAWSVWGLAGANLPYEQYF
- | TRBJ1-1 | TRBV18 | TRBD1 | TGTGCCAGCTCACCGGGACAGGGGCCCGCAGCTTTCTTT | CASSPGQGPAAFF
- | TRBJ2-3 | TRBV19 | TRBD1 | TGTGCCAGTAAAGCGACAGGGGGCACAGATACGCAGTATTTT | CASKATGGTDTQYF
- | TRBJ2-2 | TRBV7-3 | TRBD1 | TGTGCCAGCAGCTTCACAGGGGGCGGGACCGGGGAGCTGTTTTTT | CASSFTGGGTGELFF
- | TRBJ1-1 | TRBV19 | - | TGTGCCAGTAGCCGGACCTCGACAGGTGAAGCTTTCTTT | CASSRTSTGEAFF
- | TRBJ2-7 | TRBV5-1 | TRBD1 | TGCGCCAGCCGACAGGGGGACTACGAGCAGTACTTC | CASRQGDYEQYF
- | TRBJ2-5 | TRBV7-7 | TRBD1 | TGTGCTAGCGCATTGACAGGGACCAGGGAGACCCAGTACTTC | CASALTGTRETQYF
- | TRBJ2-7 | TRBV7-8 | TRBD2 | TGTGCCAGCAGCTTAAGACTAGCGGGAGAAAGATCCTACGAGCAGTACTTC | CASSLRLAGERSYEQYF
- | TRBJ1-4 | TRBV7-9 | TRBD1 | TGTGCCAGCAGCCCTTGGGGACAGGAACATAATGAAAAACTGTTTTTT | CASSPWGQEHNEKLFF
- | TRBJ2-3 | TRBV5-1 | TRBD1 | TGCGCCAGCAGCGGACAGGGTAGAGATACGCAGTATTTT | CASSGQGRDTQYF
few | TRBJ2-1 | TRBV10-1 | - | TGCGCCAGCAGTGAGTCGACTCTAGCGATTCGTGAGCAGTTCTTC | CASSESTLAIREQFF
- | TRBJ1-4 | TRBV28 | - | TGTGCCAGCAGTCTCCCTGGGGGGAATAATGAAAAACTGTTTTTT | CASSLPGGNNEKLFF
- | TRBJ2-3 | TRBV2 | TRBD2 | TGTGCCAGCAGTGAAGGCGGGAGGGGCACAGATACGCAGTATTTT | CASSEGGRGTDTQYF
- | TRBJ1-2 | TRBV7-2 | - | TGTGCCAGCAGCCCGTCGACAGGAAGCTATGGCTACACCTTC | CASSPSTGSYGYTF
- | TRBJ2-5 | TRBV7-9 | - | TGTGCCAGCAGCTTAGCGGGAGGAAGGGAGACCCAGTACTTC | CASSLAGGRETQYF